This T cell receptor (beta chain) originates from a study of blood T cell repertoires in COVID-19 (TCRdb year 2020). As for the study more broadly: Collaborator samples came from the United States, Italy and Spain and covered acute and convalescent phases of COVID-19. The material from the prospective study consisted of cDNA or gDNA derived from T cells, B-cell-depleted T cells, or PBMCs. Deeply sampled blood TCRbeta repertoires from subjects exposed to, actively infected with, or recovered from COVID-19 were included in the dataset. The repertoires were released in a freely available public database meant as a resource for research on the immune response to SARS-CoV-2. The samples were drawn from two sources: the first 160 participants of the ongoing ImmuneRACE study, and fewer than 1,500 subjects contributed by 6 global collaborators. Nearly every sample came with metadata listing a de-identified subject ID, COVID-19 status, age in years and sex. HLA class I and class II types, where available, came from metadata supplied by the sample provider rather than from assay-based typing. The investigation overall reported the following: How much clinical and demographic metadata was included differed by source and by participant, and the metadata was provided uncurated.

TCRbeta CDR3 regions were amplified from genomic DNA using the immunoSEQ Assay, a bias-controlled multiplex PCR. Processing in the source paper ran as follows. The number of nucleated cells in each sample was estimated from the amplification of reference gene primers within the assay. To quantify the absolute abundance of each unique TCRbeta CDR3 rearrangement, sequence reads were collapsed and filtered. Productive Simpson clonality was computed per sample as the square root of Simpson's diversity index over productive rearrangements. TCRdb's version of the immuneACCESS table is confined to in-frame rearrangements and falls short of the full clone set. An unresolved V gene accounts for under half of the shortfall where checked; the remainder is of unknown origin. The V and J calls and clone size were taken over from that table, and D and trimming were inferred from the DNA. This sample holds about 41,000 clones; 70% to 90% were observed only once. The ten largest make up about 4.3% of the sample.

From the germline V gene, CDR1 is SGHVS and CDR2 is FNYEAQ. V gives up 6 bases and J gives up 4 bases, and the segment between their germline ends measures 19 bases. Including the terminal cysteine and phenylalanine, the CDR3 comprises 16 residues. Only the CDR3 part of the read is kept: 48 bases, read in frame from the first base. Whole blood was collected in K2EDTA tubes by collaborating institutions according to the institutions' own protocols. For TCRbeta analysis, collaborators shipped samples as frozen whole blood, isolated PBMCs, or DNA extracted from either of those sample types. Of note for this clone: The antigen it binds to is not known. Per-base qualities were not stored, and no clone one base away is much larger.

The TCR originated in a man in his 60s with acute or convalescent COVID-19. Rearrangement joined TRBV7-6 to TRBJ1-3; too little of a D gene remains to name it. Sequences were obtained from peripheral blood. The nucleotide sequence reads TGTGCCAGCAGTCCTCGGGCCGGGGAAGCGGGAAACACCATATATTTT. It is translated as CASSPRAGEAGNTIYF.